This is a list of T cell receptor beta chains from one sample in a study of blood T cell repertoires in COVID-19. Profiled with immunoSEQ multiplex PCR; TCRdb holds only in-frame clones, not every one. Of 60,000 to 75,000 clones in the sample, around nine tenths were seen once. The sequenced material came from peripheral blood. The receptors shown here come from a woman aged 55-69 years with acute or convalescent COVID-19. The CDR3 runs from the conserved cysteine through the conserved F or W. D genes are given only for firm matches. Rows may omit the clone size; those that give it use once, few, many or a size class.

j_call d_call clone_size v_call cdr3_length cdr3_aa cdr3_nt
TRBJ2-1 NA NA TRBV3-1/TRBV3-2 15 CASSHGSGVDNEQFF TGTGCCAGCAGCCATGGAAGCGGAGTAGACAATGAGCAGTTCTTC
TRBJ2-1 NA NA TRBV2 15 CASSEASGSYNEQFF TGTGCCAGCAGTGAAGCCAGCGGCTCCTACAATGAGCAGTTCTTC
TRBJ2-1 NA NA TRBV3-1/TRBV3-2 11 CASEAYNEQFF TGTGCCAGCGAAGCGTACAATGAGCAGTTCTTC
TRBJ1-3 TRBD1 NA TRBV10-3 14 CAISTGGGGNTIYF TGTGCCATCAGTACAGGGGGAGGAGGAAACACCATATATTTT
TRBJ2-7 NA NA TRBV30 12 CAAQLSSYEQYF TGTGCCGCACAACTAAGCTCCTACGAGCAGTACTTC
TRBJ2-6 NA NA TRBV6-6 16 CASSSPSLSGANVLTF TGTGCCAGCAGTTCCCCTAGTCTCTCTGGGGCCAACGTCCTGACTTTC
TRBJ2-2 NA NA TRBV19 14 CASSIRRGTGELFF TGTGCCAGTAGTATCCGCCGCGGGACCGGGGAGCTGTTTTTT
TRBJ1-1 NA NA TRBV10-1 12 CASSPCKPEAFF TGCGCCAGCAGTCCTTGCAAGCCTGAAGCTTTCTTT
TRBJ1-2 NA NA TRBV28 11 CASSSFYGYTF TGTGCCAGCAGTTCATTCTATGGCTACACCTTC
TRBJ2-7 NA few TRBV19 13 CASSIDPTYEQYF TGTGCCAGTAGTATAGACCCTACCTACGAGCAGTACTTC